The next 15 T cell receptor beta chains were all read from a single sample in a study of tumor and adjacent non-tumor tissue in lung cancer. The library came from three nested PCR rounds adapted from ARM-PCR protocols. TCRdb reprocessed the multiplex PCR reads via MiXCR and lists one record per CDR3 protein. The sample shows 85,000 to 100,000 distinct CDR3 sequences, about 67% of them seen only once. No cell sorting was done before RNA was extracted from the tissue. Specimen: lung tumor tissue. The receptors were sampled from a man aged 55 to 70 with non-small cell lung cancer.

About this clonotype: Compared with germline, one end of the junction differs, possibly owing to a read error. The rearrangement uses TRBV4-2 and TRBJ2-1, with D uncertain. This CDR3 comprises 15 residues. Germline V gives CDR1 LGHNA, CDR2 YNFKEQ. DNA for the CDR3: TGTGCCAGCAGCCAAGATTTCGGTGGGATCGATGAGGAGTTCTTC. Amino acids: CASSQDFGGIDEEFF.

A word on this clonotype: The junction and the germline gene differ at one end; a read error may be behind it. V and J are TRBV2 and TRBJ2-3; D may be TRBD1 or TRBD2 (7 bases each). Germline lookup yields CDR1 SNHLY and CDR2 FYNNEI. The CDR3 loop spans 15 amino acids. CDR3 sequence: CVSSELASGTDTQYF. Written as DNA, the CDR3 is TGTGTCAGCAGTGAACTAGCGTCAGGGACAGATACGCAGTACTTT.

Many counts were recorded for this clonotype. The chain recombines TRBV5-1 with TRBJ2-4; D call uncertain. CDR1 SGHRS and CDR2 YFSETQ come from the germline V gene. The CDR3 runs to 13 residues. The germline V and J ends were trimmed by 5 bases and 5 bases, with 11 bases remaining between them. CDR3 region: CASSPGGENIQYF. The CDR3 bases are TGCGCCAGCAGTCCCGGCGGAGAAAACATTCAGTACTTC.

As regards this clonotype: A junction end diverges from the germline sequence, so it may reflect a read error. The chain combines TRBV11-3 with TRBJ2-1, with D tentatively TRBD2 (6 bases). This CDR3 is 14 amino acids long. Germline V gene lookup returns CDR1 SGHNT and CDR2 YENEEA. The CDR3 is CASRRTTTSTEYFF. DNA of the CDR3: TGTGCAAGCAGACGGACTACTACGTCTACTGAGTACTTCTTC.

On this clonotype: The CDR3 end shows no conserved phenylalanine or tryptophan, and so a read error is likely. The chain carries TRBV2 and TRBJ2-1; D unresolved. V gave up 7 bases and J gave up 5 bases, with 15 bases separating them. Per the germline V gene, CDR1 is SNHLY and CDR2 is FYNNEI. There are 14 residues in the CDR3. For the CDR3, the DNA is TGTGCCAGCACTCGCCTAGTCTCAAACAATGAGCAGTTCTTA. This gives the protein CASTRLVSNNEQFL.

The chain employs TRBV29-1 and TRBJ2-1, with TRBD1 as a possible D gene (6 bases). With 7 bases removed from V and 2 bases from J, the gap between germline ends came to 12 bases. The CDR3 loop spans 13 amino acids. The V gene's germline CDR1 is SQVTM and CDR2 ANQGSEA. The CDR3, as DNA: TGCAGCGCTCTCAGGGGAGCCTACAATGAGCAGTTCTTC. It yields the protein CSALRGAYNEQFF.

About this clonotype itself: With a much larger clone just one base away, this may be a read error. CDR3 coding DNA: TGCAGTGCTAGAGGGCTAGCGGGAGGGCATATAGAGACCCAGTACTTC. Residues: CSARGLAGGHIETQYF. The chain uses TRBV20-1 and TRBJ2-5, with 12 bases identical to TRBD2. Germline CDR1 is DFQATT and CDR2 is SNEGSKA (reference sequence). V lost 1 base, J lost 4 bases, and 7 bases stayed unmatched. The CDR3 is made up of 16 amino acids.

Concerning this clonotype itself: Being one base from a much bigger clone, this may be a read error. This rearrangement joins TRBV5-6 to TRBJ2-2, with unresolved D. With 5 bases removed from V and 6 bases from J, the gap between germline ends came to 11 bases. Germline V gene sequence: CDR1 SGHDT, CDR2 YYEEEE. This CDR3 contains 13 residues. The CDR3 reads CASRPLDAGELFF. The DNA of the CDR3 is TGTGCCAGCAGACCTCTCGACGCCGGGGAGCTGTTTTTT.

The chain uses TRBV9 and TRBJ2-3; TRBD2 aligns across 7 bases. V dropped 0 bases and J dropped 7; count of bases not matched to a gene: 8. The CDR3 has 15 residues. Looked up from germline, CDR1 is SGDLS and CDR2 is YYNGEE. The CDR3, as DNA: TGTGCCAGCAGCGTAGAGGAGACTAGCCTGTATACGCAGTATTTT. It translates to CASSVEETSLYTQYF.

The chain employs TRBV12-3 or TRBV12-4 and TRBJ2-5, with D hard to call. Trimming stripped 5 bases from V and 5 bases from J, with 15 bases between. This CDR3 has 14 residues. The CDR3 spells CASSLLDRVETQYF. CDR3 sequence (DNA): TGTGCCAGCAGTCTGCTGGATAGAGTGGAGACCCAGTACTTC.

This clonotype was picked up a small number of times. The chain combines TRBV2 with TRBJ2-1; D is perhaps TRBD2 (6 bases). The germline CDR1 and CDR2 sequences are SNHLY and FYNNEI. Trimming left V 8 bases short and J 5 bases short, with 10 bases between. This CDR3 has 12 amino acids. The CDR3 sequence is CASSIADNEQFF. The CDR3 DNA follows: TGTGCCAGCTCCATAGCGGACAATGAGCAGTTCTTC.

In the case of this clonotype: Because it lacks the conserved phenylalanine or tryptophan at the end, this CDR3 is likely a read error. CDR3 loop: CASSESTRNYGYTL. CDR3 sequence (DNA): TGCGCCAGCAGTGAGTCGACTCGTAACTATGGCTACACCCTC. The chain recombines TRBV10-2 with TRBJ1-2; D is unclear. V was shortened by 0 bases and J by 1 base, with 6 bases between the two germline ends. CDR1 and CDR2 from the germline V gene are WSHSY and SAAADI. This CDR3 region has 14 residues.

In the case of this clonotype: Given a much more abundant clone one base away, this may be a read error. Here the CDR3 DNA reads TGTGCCTGGAGTCGGGTGGGCGGGTACAATGAGCTGTTCTTC. It encodes CAWSRVGGYNELFF. The J gene is TRBJ2-1, the V gene TRBV30; a weak D match, TRBD2 (5 bases). Germline lookup yields CDR1 GTSNPN and CDR2 SVGIG (reference sequence). This CDR3 spans 14 amino acids.

This clonotype was recorded at least ten times. This chain uses TRBV20-1 with TRBJ2-5, with 9 bases aligning to TRBD1. The CDR3 extends over 16 amino acids. The V and J ends lost 1 base and 2 bases, in that order; junction bases with no gene match: 8. CDR1 and CDR2 from the germline V gene are DFQATT and SNEGSKA (reference sequence). The CDR3 loop is CSARGTGARQQETQYF. The CDR3 nucleotides are TGCAGTGCTAGAGGGACAGGGGCCCGCCAACAAGAGACCCAGTACTTC.

This clonotype was found many times. This chain links TRBV6-2 or TRBV6-3 with TRBJ2-1, with D uncertain. V lost 4 bases and J lost 9, with 16 bases in between. There are 14 residues in the CDR3. The germline CDR1 and CDR2 sequences are MNHEY and SVGEGT. CDR3 nucleotide sequence: TGTGCCAGCAGTTCCCTCCGGGTGTCAGGTGAGCAGTTCTTC. Translating it yields CASSSLRVSGEQFF.